The entry that follows covers one TCR beta chain sequence. Nominally healthy donors were sampled, though unrecorded immune exposures were likely. The sample originates from a study of cytomegalovirus exposure and HLA in healthy donors. This CDR3 region has 15 residues. The V and J ends lost 6 bases and 5 bases, in that order; junction bases with no gene match: 8. Per germline, CDR1 MNHNS and CDR2 SASEGT. Vbeta (60) and Jbeta (13) primers were used in the PCR. Only in-frame clones appear in the TCRdb table, and some are missing; sequencing was by immunoSEQ multiplex PCR. Of 150,000 to 200,000 clones in the sample, approximately 85% are singletons; the top ten hold under 7.5%.

This clonotype originated in a woman aged 45-65 years in good health and CMV-seropositive. Sequencing was done on a sample of PBMCs. V is TRBV6-1 and J is TRBJ2-7; 12 bases line up with TRBD1. The CDR3 DNA follows: TGTGCCAGCAGAGGGGGGACAGGGGGCAAGGACGAGCAGTACTTC. Protein sequence: CASRGGTGGKDEQYF.